These 18 T cell receptor beta chains came from one sample sequenced in a study of T-cell reconstitution after alpha-beta-depleted transplantation in children. Unique molecular identifiers were used in preparing the TCRbeta library. TCRdb re-called the PCR reads through MiXCR, storing one row per CDR3 protein. The sample records 420,000 or so distinct CDR3 sequences, about a tenth being singletons. The input for sequencing was PBMCs from the stem cell graft donor, taken from the stem cell graft. Source of these receptors: a human donor who donated a stem cell graft to a child with acute myeloid leukemia.

The chain is built from TRBV10-3 and TRBJ2-3, with a possible D match to TRBD2 (5 bases). This CDR3 contains 16 residues. V was trimmed by 0 bases and J by 2 bases, leaving 12 bases between them. From germline, CDR1 is ENHRY and CDR2 SYGVKD. CDR3 nucleotide sequence: TGTGCCATCAGTGAGTCGGACTCCGACTCCACAGATACGCAGTATTTT. Translation: CAISESDSDSTDTQYF.

The chain couples TRBV10-3 to TRBJ2-2, with a tentative D call TRBD1 (6 bases). The V end lost 6 bases, the J end lost 3 bases, and 11 bases lay between the germline ends. The germline V gene has CDR1 ENHRY and CDR2 SYGVKD. The CDR3 has 14 residues. Here the CDR3 reads CAIRGASDTGELFF. The CDR3, as DNA: TGTGCCATCAGGGGGGCCTCCGACACCGGGGAGCTGTTTTTT.

The rearrangement joins TRBV20-1 to TRBJ2-3; no firm D call. Germline lookup yields CDR1 DFQATT and CDR2 SNEGSKA (reference sequence). Trimming shortened V by 0 bases and J by 2 bases, and 12 bases separated the two germline ends. This CDR3 has 15 amino acids. CDR3 loop: CSARDYRNPTDTQYF. DNA of the CDR3: TGCAGTGCTAGAGATTATAGGAACCCCACAGATACGCAGTATTTT.

This clonotype was seen only a few times. The CDR3 here is CASSQATSREQFF. CDR3 coding DNA: TGTGCCAGCAGCCAAGCGACTAGCCGGGAGCAGTTCTTC. This chain uses TRBV14 with TRBJ2-1, with 7 bases that match TRBD2. This CDR3 region has 13 residues. Germline loops: CDR1 SGHDN, CDR2 FVKESK. Germline trimming cut 1 base from V and 10 bases from J; bases unmatched to any gene: 4.

This clonotype was observed a few times. The genes are TRBV6-1 and TRBJ1-2, with 8 nucleotides matching TRBD1. There are 13 residues in the CDR3. The V gene end was trimmed by 9 bases and the J gene end by 7 bases; junction bases not matched to a gene: 10. CDR1 and CDR2 (germline): MNHNS, SASEGT. CDR3: CASRTGILGGYTF. The CDR3 region has the DNA TGTGCCAGTAGGACAGGGATTCTCGGTGGCTACACCTTC.

V is TRBV5-1 and J is TRBJ2-5; a weak D match, TRBD1 (6 bases). The CDR3 covers 15 residues. V lost 1 base and J 0 bases, leaving 10 bases between the germline ends. The germline CDR1 and CDR2 sequences are SGHRS and YFSETQ. In DNA form, the CDR3 reads TGCGCCAGCAGCTTGCCAGGGGTCTACCAAGAGACCCAGTACTTC. This sequence encodes CASSLPGVYQETQYF.

The table lists this clonotype with many counts. The rearrangement uses TRBV10-3 and TRBJ2-1; no clear D gene. Per germline, CDR1 ENHRY and CDR2 SYGVKD. The CDR3 contains 15 residues. V lost 3 bases to trimming and J lost 4 bases, with 13 bases between them. The CDR3 DNA follows: TGTGCCATCAGTGACATCGGACCCCCATACAATGAGCAGTTCTTC. Translation gives CAISDIGPPYNEQFF.

V gene TRBV5-5 combines with J gene TRBJ1-1, with 7 bases fitting TRBD1. Unmatched junction bases numbered 7, after V lost 4 bases and J lost 1 base. The CDR3 consists of 15 residues. Per germline, CDR1 SGHKS and CDR2 YYEKEE (reference sequence). CDR3 region: CASSPLTGPNTEAFF. The CDR3 bases are TGTGCCAGCAGCCCTCTGACAGGGCCGAACACTGAAGCTTTCTTT.

V usage is TRBV20-1 and J usage is TRBJ2-7; TRBD2 agrees at 7 bases. The CDR3 spans 15 residues. Trimming removed 3 bases from V and 4 bases from J; junction bases left unmatched: 12. Germline V gene lookup returns CDR1 DFQATT and CDR2 SNEGSKA (reference sequence). This CDR3 reads CSASRVGEGRYEQYF. The CDR3 DNA reads as TGCAGTGCTAGTCGGGTGGGGGAGGGCCGTTACGAGCAGTACTTC.

The chain has TRBV7-9 and TRBJ2-1; 7 bases agree with TRBD2. The CDR3 covers 14 residues. After removal of 8 bases from V and 1 base from J, the junction contained 5 bases not matched to a gene. CDR1 and CDR2 (germline): SEHNR, FQNEAQ (reference sequence). CDR3 nucleotides: TGTGCCAGCGTATCGGGGGGATCCTACAATGAGCAGTTCTTC. Protein: CASVSGGSYNEQFF.

This chain uses TRBV11-2 with TRBJ2-1; D ambiguous. The germline CDR1 and CDR2 sequences are SGHAT and FQNNGV. V was clipped by 1 base and J by 8 bases, with 9 bases between them. The CDR3 length is 13 residues. The CDR3 bases are TGTGCCAGCAGCTTAGGATGGAAATATGAGCAGTTCTTC. Translated: CASSLGWKYEQFF.

This chain uses TRBV2 with TRBJ2-1; D is uncertain. CDR1 and CDR2 (germline): SNHLY, FYNNEI. The CDR3 loop spans 14 amino acids. Trimming left V 8 bases short and J 0 bases short, with 11 bases between. The CDR3 loop is CASQLPSSYNEQFF. The DNA of the CDR3 is TGTGCCAGCCAACTACCGAGCTCCTACAATGAGCAGTTCTTC.

The chain couples TRBV7-2 to TRBJ1-5; D gene ambiguous. This CDR3 comprises 16 residues. Germline CDR1 reads SGHTA; CDR2 reads FQGNSA. Trimming stripped 1 base from V and 1 base from J, with 11 bases between. CDR3 amino acids: CASSLGELGSNQPQHF. CDR3 in DNA: TGTGCCAGCAGCTTAGGTGAGCTGGGGAGCAATCAGCCCCAGCATTTT.

This clonotype was observed a few times. The chain recombines TRBV4-1 with TRBJ1-2; the D gene is possibly TRBD1 (5 bases). CDR3 length: 20 amino acids. Between the trimmed V and J ends, which lost 1 base and 3 bases, there was a span of 27 bases. Germline V gives CDR1 MGHRA, CDR2 YSYEKL. The CDR3 DNA follows: TGCGCCAGCAGCCAAGGGCGCATGGAAGCCGTGGCGGGGGATTACTATGGCTACACCTTC. This translates into CASSQGRMEAVAGDYYGYTF.

The J gene is TRBJ1-5, the V gene TRBV15; tentative D call: TRBD1 (6 bases). Germline lookup yields CDR1 LNHNV and CDR2 YYDKDF (reference sequence). The CDR3 covers 15 residues. Trimming shortened V by 3 bases and J by 8 bases, and 17 bases separated the two germline ends. CDR3 in DNA: TGTGCCACCAGCAGCGCCAGGGGCAAAGCAGAGCCCCAGCATTTT. Amino acids: CATSSARGKAEPQHF.

V gene TRBV12-3 or TRBV12-4 combines with J gene TRBJ2-2; D might be TRBD1 (6 bases). The CDR3 loop spans 14 amino acids. Trimming left V 4 bases short and J 6 bases short, with 12 bases between. For the CDR3, the DNA is TGTGCCAGCAGTTCTCAACAGGGTCCCGGGGAGCTGTTTTTT. Its protein is CASSSQQGPGELFF.

The gene calls are TRBV12-3 or TRBV12-4 and TRBJ2-1; TRBD1 matches 7 bases. CDR3 length: 14 residues. The trim removed 4 bases at V and 8 bases at J, leaving 8 bases unmatched. CDR3 residues: CASSYARGTDEQFF. In DNA form, the CDR3 reads TGTGCCAGCAGTTATGCCAGGGGGACGGATGAGCAGTTCTTC.

This sequence joins TRBV5-4 and TRBJ1-4; D is perhaps TRBD1 (6 bases). The V and J ends lost 0 bases and 3 bases respectively, with 18 bases between them. The CDR3 length is 18 residues. Germline V lookup: CDR1 SGHNT, CDR2 YYREEE (reference sequence). In DNA, the CDR3 is TGTGCCAGCAGCTTGGACACCCGTCCGGGGGCCTCTAATGAAAAACTGTTTTTT. Amino acids: CASSLDTRPGASNEKLFF.